The 31 T cell receptor beta chains presented below share a single source sample, sequenced in a study of blood T cell repertoires in COVID-19. Assay used: immunoSEQ multiplex PCR; TCRdb lists only in-frame clones, some missing. The sample lists 130,000 or so clones, approximately 84% occurring once. The specimen sequenced was peripheral blood. The receptors here all came from a man aged 55 to 70 with acute or convalescent COVID-19.

The rearrangement joins TRBV30 to TRBJ2-1; D is perhaps TRBD1 (6 bases). Germline assignment: CDR1 GTSNPN and CDR2 SVGIG (reference sequence). V was shortened by 3 bases and J by 6 bases, with 12 bases between the two germline ends. The CDR3 has 13 residues. CDR3 sequence reads: CAWRRTAANEQFF. CDR3 DNA: TGTGCCTGGAGGCGGACAGCCGCCAATGAGCAGTTCTTC.

The chain couples TRBV5-5 to TRBJ1-4; TRBD1 might be the D (6 bases). Trimming took off 2 bases at V and 5 bases at J, with 7 bases between the two ends. Per the germline V gene, CDR1 is SGHKS and CDR2 is YYEKEE (reference sequence). The CDR3 is made up of 13 amino acids. Here the CDR3 DNA reads TGTGCCAGCAGCTTCCAGGGGAATGAAAAACTGTTTTTT. This sequence encodes CASSFQGNEKLFF.

The rearrangement uses TRBV15 and TRBJ2-1; TRBD2 matches at 8 bases. Losses at the gene ends were 0 bases for V and 7 bases for J; bases not matched to a gene: 11. CDR3 size: 17 residues. Germline V gives CDR1 LNHNV, CDR2 YYDKDF (reference sequence). The CDR3 DNA is TGTGCCACCAGCAGAGAAAAAGCGGGGGCCCATGGTAATGAGCAGTTCTTC. This gives the protein CATSREKAGAHGNEQFF.

This chain joins TRBV3-1 (or the pseudogene TRBV3-2) and TRBJ2-5; the match to TRBD2 covers 7 bases. The CDR3 length is 16 residues. Looked up from germline, CDR1 is LGHDT and CDR2 is YNNKEL (reference sequence). The trim removed 1 base at V and 4 bases at J, leaving 9 bases unmatched. The CDR3 loop is CASSQGAGTTGETQYF. As DNA, the CDR3 is TGTGCCAGCAGCCAAGGCGCGGGGACTACGGGAGAGACCCAGTACTTC.

The gene calls are TRBV2 and TRBJ1-1, with D possibly matching TRBD1 (5 bases). The germline V and J ends were trimmed by 7 bases and 1 base, with 10 bases remaining between them. In germline, CDR1 is SNHLY, CDR2 FYNNEI. This CDR3 comprises 13 residues. This CDR3 is CASTTDTNTEAFF. CDR3 coding DNA: TGTGCCAGCACTACGGACACGAACACTGAAGCTTTCTTT.

The chain recombines TRBV7-9 with TRBJ2-7; 8 nucleotides agree with TRBD1. J was trimmed by 0 bases and V by 5 bases; bases with no gene match: 9. The CDR3 spans 16 residues. Germline V gene data show CDR1 as SEHNR and CDR2 as FQNEAQ (reference sequence). The CDR3 DNA reads TGTGCCAGCAGCCCCAGGGGGCAGGGAGCCTCCTACGAGCAGTACTTC. It encodes CASSPRGQGASYEQYF.

V gene TRBV6-5 combines with J gene TRBJ1-6, with D unclear. With 1 base removed from V and 3 bases from J, the gap between germline ends came to 10 bases. Per germline, CDR1 MNHEY and CDR2 SVGAGI. CDR3 size: 16 residues. The CDR3 is CASSYLPEDYNSPLHF. CDR3 DNA: TGTGCCAGCAGTTACTTGCCAGAAGACTATAATTCACCCCTCCACTTT.

A few counts support this clone. This chain joins TRBV14 and TRBJ1-6; D is perhaps TRBD1 (5 bases). The V and J ends lost 0 bases and 10 bases respectively, with 10 bases between them. CDR1 SGHDN and CDR2 FVKESK come from the germline V gene. The CDR3 runs to 14 residues. The CDR3 is CASSQDRVRSPLHF. The CDR3 region has the DNA TGTGCCAGCAGCCAAGACAGGGTACGCTCACCCCTCCACTTT.

V gene TRBV19 combines with J gene TRBJ1-2; 8 positions agree with TRBD1. Germline lookup yields CDR1 LNHDA and CDR2 SQIVND (reference sequence). With V trimmed by 4 bases and J by 0 bases, 4 bases remained unmatched. The CDR3 consists of 15 residues. This CDR3 reads CASSKDRVANYGYTF. The CDR3 DNA sequence: TGTGCCAGTAGTAAGGACAGGGTGGCTAACTATGGCTACACCTTC.

This clone is a singleton in its sample. The J gene is TRBJ1-3, the V gene TRBV11-2, with D uncertain. The germline V and J ends were trimmed by 6 bases and 0 bases, with 9 bases remaining between them. Germline CDR1 is SGHAT and CDR2 is FQNNGV. The CDR3 is made up of 14 amino acids. The CDR3 sequence is CASRPTNSGNTIYF. DNA for the CDR3: TGTGCCAGCAGACCGACAAACTCTGGAAACACCATATATTTT.

This clone has just a few counts. This chain links TRBV14 with TRBJ1-2; D remains unclear. Between the trimmed V and J ends, which lost 0 bases and 8 bases, there was a span of 10 bases. There are 13 residues in the CDR3. Germline CDR1 reads SGHDN; CDR2 reads FVKESK. Written as DNA, the CDR3 is TGTGCCAGCAGCCAAGATTTCGGGTACGGCTACACCTTC. The encoded protein is CASSQDFGYGYTF.

The V gene is TRBV11-2, the J gene TRBJ2-2; possible D gene TRBD2, 6 bases. Trimming stripped 8 bases from V and 0 bases from J, with 10 bases between. Germline V gene sequence: CDR1 SGHAT, CDR2 FQNNGV. CDR3 size: 14 residues. The CDR3, as DNA: TGTGCCAGCGTTGGGGGGACGAACACCGGGGAGCTGTTTTTT. This translates into CASVGGTNTGELFF.

This chain's CDR3 is CASSLSLGRQETQYF. As DNA, the CDR3 is TGTGCCAGCAGCTTGAGCTTGGGGAGGCAAGAGACCCAGTACTTC. The chain employs TRBV5-6 and TRBJ2-5; the D gene is possibly TRBD2 (6 bases). The germline V gene encodes CDR1 SGHDT and CDR2 YYEEEE. Trimming left V 1 base short and J 2 bases short, with 12 bases between. The CDR3 runs 15 residues. Complete variable domain (other parts from reference TRBV5-6 and TRBJ2-5): DAGVTQSPTHLIKTRGQQVTLRCSPKSGHDTVSWYQQALGQGPQFIFQYYEEEERQRGNFPDRFSGHQFPNYSSELNVNALLLGDSALYLCASSLSLGRQETQYFGPGTRLLVL.

The chain links TRBV5-1 to TRBJ2-3; D is unclear. Trimming took 1 base from V and 0 from J, leaving 12 bases between them. This CDR3 has 16 amino acids. Germline V gene lookup returns CDR1 SGHRS and CDR2 YFSETQ. The CDR3 sequence: CASSLSQSRSTDTQYF. The CDR3 bases are TGCGCCAGCAGCTTGAGTCAGTCGAGGAGCACAGATACGCAGTATTTT. The whole variable domain, remainder taken from reference TRBV5-1 and TRBJ2-3, is KAGVTQTPRYLIKTRGQQVTLSCSPISGHRSVSWYQQTPGQGLQFLFEYFSETQRNKGNFPGRFSGRQFSNSRSEMNVSTLELGDSALYLCASSLSQSRSTDTQYFGPGTRLTVL.

The chain recombines TRBV5-6 with TRBJ1-1, with 7 positions matching TRBD1. Germline values: CDR1 SGHDT, CDR2 YYEEEE. The CDR3 is 15 amino acids. V shed 2 bases, J shed 0 bases, and the junction held 4 bases outside the gene matches. The CDR3 region has the DNA TGTGCCAGCAGCTTCCGGACAGGACTGAACACTGAAGCTTTCTTT. It is translated as CASSFRTGLNTEAFF.

The genes are TRBV6-5 and TRBJ1-5, with TRBD1 matching 7 bases. The CDR3 sequence is 15 residues long. The germline V gene has CDR1 MNHEY and CDR2 SVGAGI. After removal of 2 bases from V and 4 bases from J, the junction contained 5 bases not matched to a gene. CDR3: CASSYSQGVNQPQHF. CDR3 bases: TGTGCCAGCAGTTACAGTCAGGGGGTGAATCAGCCCCAGCATTTT.

V gene TRBV6-5 combines with J gene TRBJ2-3; 8 nucleotides agree with TRBD1. J lost 2 bases, V lost 6 bases, and 4 bases had no gene match. The CDR3 runs to 14 residues. CDR1 is MNHEY, CDR2 SVGAGI, per germline. CDR3 DNA: TGTGCCAGCAGCTCGGACAGGGACACAGATACGCAGTATTTT. This translates into CASSSDRDTDTQYF.

The chain couples TRBV7-2 to TRBJ2-7; 9 nucleotides align to TRBD2. Looked up from germline, CDR1 is SGHTA and CDR2 is FQGNSA. Unmatched junction bases numbered 12, after V lost 5 bases and J lost 4 bases. The CDR3 runs 16 residues. The CDR3 DNA reads TGTGCCAGCAGCCCCCGTGGGAGCGGGAGGCTTTACGAGCAGTACTTC. This gives the protein CASSPRGSGRLYEQYF.

The CDR3 region has the DNA TGTGCCAGCAGTTACCTAGGTCTTAGGGGGTTCTTC. Amino acid sequence: CASSYLGLRGFF. The gene calls are TRBV6-2 or TRBV6-3 and TRBJ2-1; weak D call: TRBD1 (5 bases). The germline CDR1 and CDR2 sequences are MNHEY and SVGEGT. V was clipped by 2 bases and J by 15 bases, with 14 bases between them. CDR3 size: 12 residues.

The chain carries TRBV7-7 and TRBJ1-1, with 7 bases identical to TRBD1. Trimming at V came to 5 bases and at J to 2 bases, leaving 2 bases not matched to a gene. The CDR3 sequence is 13 residues long. The germline CDR1 and CDR2 sequences are SSHAT and FNYEAQ (reference sequence). The CDR3 nucleotides are TGTGCCAGCAGCCGGGACAGCAACACTGAAGCTTTCTTT. It yields the protein CASSRDSNTEAFF. Full variable domain (missing parts from reference TRBV7-7 and TRBJ1-1): GAGVSQSPRYKVTKRGQDVTLRCDPISSHATLYWYQQALGQGPEFLTYFNYEAQPDKSGLPSDRFSAERPEGSISTLTIQRTEQRDSAMYRCASSRDSNTEAFFGQGTRLTVV.

DNA of the CDR3: TGTGCCAGCAGCTCGAGGACAGGGGGCGGCTATGGCTACACCTTC. This codes for CASSSRTGGGYGYTF. The chain joins TRBV11-2 to TRBJ1-2, with TRBD1 matching over 11 bases. V was clipped by 4 bases and J by 4 bases; unmatched bases: 5. The CDR3 is 15 amino acids. Germline-derived CDR1 and CDR2 are SGHAT and FQNNGV.

The sample holds a few counts of this clone. This chain uses TRBV12-5 with TRBJ1-1; 8 bases are a match to TRBD1. This CDR3 spans 15 amino acids. The junction had 10 bases not matched to a gene; V was cut back by 6 bases and J by 4 bases. CDR1 and CDR2 (germline): LGHNT, FRNRAP. CDR3 loop: CASGNGQGEATEAFF. The CDR3 DNA is TGTGCTAGTGGCAACGGACAGGGAGAGGCCACTGAAGCTTTCTTT.

V and J are TRBV5-8 and TRBJ2-1; D perhaps matches TRBD1 (5 bases). The CDR3 has 15 residues. Germline V gene sequence: CDR1 SGHTS, CDR2 YDEGEE. V was pared by 1 base and J by 0 bases, with 8 bases between. The DNA for the CDR3 is TGTGCCAGCAGCTTGCGACAGAGCTCCTACAATGAGCAGTTCTTC. Amino acids: CASSLRQSSYNEQFF. Supplemented by reference TRBV5-8 and TRBJ2-1, the full variable domain reads EAGVTQSPTHLIKTRGQQATLRCSPISGHTSVYWYQQALGLGLQFLLWYDEGEERNRGNFPPRFSGRQFPNYSSELNVNALELEDSALYLCASSLRQSSYNEQFFGPGTRLTVL.

This chain connects TRBV5-1 to TRBJ2-3; the match to TRBD1 covers 8 bases. The CDR3 contains 13 residues. Per the germline V gene, CDR1 is SGHRS and CDR2 is YFSETQ. V was pared by 5 bases and J by 13 bases, with 12 bases of the junction left unmatched. This CDR3 reads CASSSGQVGREYF. As DNA, the CDR3 is TGCGCCAGCAGTTCGGGACAGGTAGGAAGGGAGTATTTT.

The chain combines TRBV14 with TRBJ1-4; 8 nucleotides line up with TRBD1. The CDR3 extends over 18 amino acids. After removal of 3 bases from V and 5 bases from J, the junction contained 14 bases not matched to a gene. Looked up from germline, CDR1 is SGHDN and CDR2 is FVKESK. The CDR3 nucleotides read TGTGCCAGCAGCCACCGAGCTCCTGGGACAGGACCGAATGAAAAACTGTTTTTT. Protein product: CASSHRAPGTGPNEKLFF. The full variable domain, in which reference TRBV14 and TRBJ1-4 provide the parts outside the CDR3, is EAGVTQFPSHSVIEKGQTVTLRCDPISGHDNLYWYRRVMGKEIKFLLHFVKESKQDESGMPNNRFLAERTGGTYSTLKVQPAELEDSGVYFCASSHRAPGTGPNEKLFFGSGTQLSVL.

The chain recombines TRBV27 with TRBJ2-5, with TRBD1 identical over 9 bases. The germline gives CDR1 MNHEY, CDR2 SMNVEV (reference sequence). The CDR3 spans 18 residues. V gave up 5 bases and J gave up 0 bases; unmatched junction bases: 13. CDR3 bases: TGTGCCAGCAGTCAAACAGGGGGCGTCCGAACGTACCAAGAGACCCAGTACTTC. It translates to CASSQTGGVRTYQETQYF.

This chain joins TRBV9 and TRBJ2-2; 9 nucleotides align to TRBD1. The CDR3 sequence is 16 residues long. The germline V gene has CDR1 SGDLS and CDR2 YYNGEE. J was trimmed by 5 bases and V by 1 base; bases with no gene match: 6. The CDR3 region is CASSVMTGGTTGELFF. CDR3 in DNA: TGTGCCAGCAGCGTAATGACAGGGGGTACGACCGGGGAGCTGTTTTTT.

This clone was seen a single time. The chain couples TRBV5-6 to TRBJ1-1; D is unclear. Germline CDR1 reads SGHDT; CDR2 reads YYEEEE. Trimming removed 0 bases from V and 0 bases from J, with 12 bases in between. The CDR3 loop spans 16 amino acids. CDR3 sequence reads: CASSLVTTGMNTEAFF. The CDR3 nucleotides are TGTGCCAGCAGCTTGGTAACAACGGGGATGAACACTGAAGCTTTCTTT.

The chain uses TRBV19 and TRBJ2-7, with 9 bases lining up with TRBD2. J was trimmed by 4 bases and V by 3 bases; bases with no gene match: 4. Germline-derived CDR1 and CDR2 are LNHDA and SQIVND (reference sequence). The CDR3 has 14 residues. DNA of the CDR3: TGTGCCAGTAGTATTGCGGGGGGGCCTTACGAGCAGTACTTC. Translated: CASSIAGGPYEQYF.

The chain combines TRBV2 with TRBJ2-6; a weak D match, TRBD1 (5 bases). The CDR3 contains 14 residues. The germline V gene has CDR1 SNHLY and CDR2 FYNNEI. V lost 7 bases and J 2 bases, leaving 9 bases between the germline ends. CDR3 sequence: CASTEQAGANVLTF. CDR3 coding DNA: TGTGCCAGCACAGAACAGGCTGGGGCCAACGTCCTGACTTTC.

The genes are TRBV5-1 and TRBJ2-3, with 8 bases aligning to TRBD2. The CDR3 is 15 amino acids. V trimming: 6 bases; J trimming: 4 bases; junction bases outside the gene matches: 10. Germline CDR1 SGHRS, CDR2 YFSETQ. The CDR3 DNA reads TGCGCCAGCAAAACAACGGGGGGGCTTTCAGATACGCAGTATTTT. Amino acids: CASKTTGGLSDTQYF.